A selection of T cell receptor beta chains follows, all from one sample in a study of T cell responses to AZD1222 COVID-19 vaccine. Generated by immunoSEQ multiplex PCR, the TCRdb table keeps only in-frame clones and is missing some. The data show 70,000 to 95,000 clones, nearly 90% seen once. This specimen was peripheral blood, taken on day 0 of MenACWY control vaccination. The receptors come from an adult in good health. CDR3s include the opening cysteine and the closing phenylalanine or tryptophan. Fields, in order: CDR3 length, V gene, J gene, CDR3 protein.

16	TRBV18	TRBJ1-1	CASSPSDRGLNTEAFF
15	TRBV19	TRBJ2-1	CASSIGLAGVNEQFF
15	TRBV28	TRBJ2-1	CASLGGAEARVEQFF
16	TRBV5-6	TRBJ2-3	CASSSGRLAHTDTQYF
14	TRBV9	TRBJ2-7	CASSVGAGGVEQYF
16	TRBV19	TRBJ1-6	CASSLLQVSYNSPLHF
15	TRBV9	TRBJ1-5	CASSEEGFSNQPQHF
13	TRBV12-5	TRBJ2-7	CASGTGTGYEQYF
14	TRBV19	TRBJ2-3	CASSLSAPTDTQYF
15	TRBV6-6	TRBJ1-2	CASRDTDSSNYGYTF
15	TRBV7-2	TRBJ1-6	CASRTGGSMNSPLHF
14	TRBV27	TRBJ1-1	CASSLVEGGGKAFF
12	TRBV24-1	TRBJ1-2	CATSDSAYGYTF
12	TRBV19	TRBJ1-1	CASMFRGTEAFF
16	TRBV4-2	TRBJ2-1	CASSQPSPGLNNEQFF
15	TRBV28	TRBJ1-1	CASSLRRGGNTEAFF
12	TRBV7-2	TRBJ1-3	CASSPGGNTIYF
13	TRBV18	TRBJ2-7	CASSRDRVSEQYF
13	TRBV6-5	TRBJ1-5	CASRGSNNQPQHF
14	TRBV6-2/TRBV6-3	TRBJ1-1	CASSYLVRATEAFF
15	TRBV5-5	TRBJ1-5	CASSPSQAGGQPQHF
16	TRBV6-1	TRBJ1-2	CASRELGTAANYGYTF
14	TRBV20-1	TRBJ2-7	CSASRQEVRYEQYF
20	TRBV5-1	TRBJ1-1	CASSPAGRTGDRVRGPEAFF
15	TRBV24-1	TRBJ2-4	CATRTPRMAKNIQYF
14	TRBV12-5	TRBJ1-1	CASGLGDRDTEAFF
14	TRBV3-1/TRBV3-2	TRBJ1-2	CASSRQGSNYGYTF
14	TRBV6-5	TRBJ1-2	CASSRPAGTTFYTF
16	TRBV7-6	TRBJ2-7	CASSLGPLAGGREQYF
15	TRBV4-3	TRBJ1-6	CASSQGTGAHSPLHF
16	TRBV3-1/TRBV3-2	TRBJ2-7	CASSKSNSLLSYEQYF
15	TRBV5-5	TRBJ1-4	CASSPETGLNEKLFF
13	TRBV6-2/TRBV6-3	TRBJ2-2	CASSLGATGELFF
11	TRBV11-2	TRBJ1-4	CASNINEKLFF
14	TRBV6-5	TRBJ1-1	CASSHGDRNTEAFF
16	TRBV4-3	TRBJ2-2	CASSRGQGANTGELFF
15	TRBV6-1	TRBJ2-7	CASSEAGTGPYEQYF
15	TRBV27	TRBJ1-6	CASKGRGFNNSPLHF
19	TRBV24-1	TRBJ2-1	CATSDSPGLAGATGNEQFF
15	TRBV11-3	TRBJ2-7	CASSSGQVISYEQYF
15	TRBV7-3	TRBJ1-2	CASSGGSTGLYGYTF
16	TRBV21-1	TRBJ1-1	CASSNEGDSYDTEAFF
18	TRBV5-1	TRBJ1-2	CASSLAVSDRPKPYGYTF
15	TRBV15	TRBJ2-3	CATSREGLATDTQYF
18	TRBV7-9	TRBJ1-1	CASSLLKFRQTMNTEAFF
16	TRBV6-2/TRBV6-3	TRBJ2-7	CASSNPHGTASYEQYF
13	TRBV27	TRBJ1-2	CASRWQGEGGYTF
15	TRBV6-5	TRBJ1-2	CASSTKTGENYGYTF